This TCR beta chain was captured by sequencing in a study of T cells after yellow fever vaccination. Study context: Those fractions that held only low numbers of cells were prepared using the SMART-Seq v4 Ultra Low Input RNA kit.

The CDR3 is 12 amino acids. Trimming shortened V by 5 bases and J by 5 bases, and 10 bases separated the two germline ends. Per germline, CDR1 SGHTA and CDR2 FQGNSA. This clonotype has more than one count but fewer than ten. TCR cDNA, made by 5'RACE template switching, carried an added universal primer site and UMIs. One entry per CDR3 protein results from TCRdb running MiXCR on the 5' RACE reads. The data show 450,000 to 550,000 distinct CDR3 sequences, 21% seen once. The sequencing used PBMCs, collected more than 20 days after the first yellow fever vaccination. The sequence was collected from a man younger than 30 who received the YFV17D yellow fever vaccine. The gene calls are TRBV7-2 and TRBJ2-7, with D uncertain. CDR3 DNA: TGTGCCAGCAGCCATTCGGGCGACGAGCAGTACTTC. Protein sequence: CASSHSGDEQYF.